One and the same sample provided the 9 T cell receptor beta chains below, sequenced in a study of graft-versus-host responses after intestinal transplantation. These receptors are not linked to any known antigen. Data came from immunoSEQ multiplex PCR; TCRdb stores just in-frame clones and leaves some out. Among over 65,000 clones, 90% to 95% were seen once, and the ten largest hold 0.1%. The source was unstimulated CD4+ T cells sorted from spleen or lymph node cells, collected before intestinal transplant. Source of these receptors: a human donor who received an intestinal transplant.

The CDR3 nucleotides are TGTGCCAGCAGCTTTTGGACAGGGGACTATGGCTACACCTTC. Protein product: CASSFWTGDYGYTF. This rearrangement joins TRBV5-4 to TRBJ1-2, with 9 bases that match TRBD1. Germline lookup yields CDR1 SGHNT and CDR2 YYREEE (reference sequence). The CDR3 length is 14 residues. Germline trimming cut 2 bases from V and 3 bases from J; bases unmatched to any gene: 2.

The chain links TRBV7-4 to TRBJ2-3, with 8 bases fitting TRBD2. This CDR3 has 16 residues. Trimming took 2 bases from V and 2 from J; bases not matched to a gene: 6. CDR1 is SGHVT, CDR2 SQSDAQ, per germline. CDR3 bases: TGTGCCAGCAGCTTACACCGCGGGGGGCACACAGATACGCAGTATTTT. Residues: CASSLHRGGHTDTQYF. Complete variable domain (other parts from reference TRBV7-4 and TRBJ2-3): GAGVSQSPRYKVAKRGRDVALRCDSISGHVTLYWYRQTLGQGSEVLTYSQSDAQRDKSGRPSGRFSAERPERSVSTLKIQRTEQGDSAVYLCASSLHRGGHTDTQYFGPGTRLTVL.

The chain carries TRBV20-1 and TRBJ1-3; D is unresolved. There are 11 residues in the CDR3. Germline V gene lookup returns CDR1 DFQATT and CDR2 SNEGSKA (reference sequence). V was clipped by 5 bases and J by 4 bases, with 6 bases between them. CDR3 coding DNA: TGCAGTGCTGAACAGGGAAACACCATATATTTT. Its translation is CSAEQGNTIYF.

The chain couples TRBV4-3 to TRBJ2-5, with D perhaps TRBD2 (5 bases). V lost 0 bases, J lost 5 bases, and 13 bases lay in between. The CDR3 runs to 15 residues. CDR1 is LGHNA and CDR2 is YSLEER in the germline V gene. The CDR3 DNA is TGCGCCAGCAGCCAAGATTTCGAGCGGTGGGAGACCCAGTACTTC. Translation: CASSQDFERWETQYF.

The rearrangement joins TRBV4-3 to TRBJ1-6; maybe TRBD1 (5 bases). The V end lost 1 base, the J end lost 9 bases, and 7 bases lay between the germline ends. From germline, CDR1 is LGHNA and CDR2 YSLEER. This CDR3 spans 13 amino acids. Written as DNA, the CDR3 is TGCGCCAGCAGCCAAGGCCAGGGTTCACCCCTCCACTTT. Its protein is CASSQGQGSPLHF.

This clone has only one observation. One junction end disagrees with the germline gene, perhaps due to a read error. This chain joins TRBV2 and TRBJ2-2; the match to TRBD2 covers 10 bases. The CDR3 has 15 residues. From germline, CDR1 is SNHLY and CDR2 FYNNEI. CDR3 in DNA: TGTGCCAGCAGTTTTAGCGGGGGGAACGCCGGGGAGCTGTTTTTT. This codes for CASSFSGGNAGELFF.

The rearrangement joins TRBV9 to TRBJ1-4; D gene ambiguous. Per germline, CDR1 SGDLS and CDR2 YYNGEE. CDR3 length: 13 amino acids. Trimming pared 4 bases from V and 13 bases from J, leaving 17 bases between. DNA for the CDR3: TGTGCCAGCAGCTCACAAGGCGGGAATATACTGTTTTTT. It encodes CASSSQGGNILFF.

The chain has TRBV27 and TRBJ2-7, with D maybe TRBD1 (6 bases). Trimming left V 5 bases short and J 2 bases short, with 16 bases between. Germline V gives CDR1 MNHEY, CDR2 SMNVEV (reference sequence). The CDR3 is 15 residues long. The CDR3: CASSRTPGQAYEQYF. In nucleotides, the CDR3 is TGTGCCAGCAGTCGCACTCCGGGACAAGCCTACGAGCAGTACTTC.

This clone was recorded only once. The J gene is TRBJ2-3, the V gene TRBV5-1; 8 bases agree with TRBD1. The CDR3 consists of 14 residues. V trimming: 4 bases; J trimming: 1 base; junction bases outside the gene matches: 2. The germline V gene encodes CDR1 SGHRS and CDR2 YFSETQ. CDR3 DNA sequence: TGCGCCAGCAGCCCACAGGGGGGCACAGATACGCAGTATTTT. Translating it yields CASSPQGGTDTQYF. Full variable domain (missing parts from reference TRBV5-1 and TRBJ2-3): KAGVTQTPRYLIKTRGQQVTLSCSPISGHRSVSWYQQTPGQGLQFLFEYFSETQRNKGNFPGRFSGRQFSNSRSEMNVSTLELGDSALYLCASSPQGGTDTQYFGPGTRLTVL.